The 5 T cell receptor beta chains below come from one sample, sequenced in a study of T cell changes during pregnancy in multiple sclerosis. Produced via immunoSEQ multiplex PCR; TCRdb's table is partial and in-frame only. Of around 69,000 clones listed, approximately 92% are singletons. The input for sequencing was peripheral blood, taken in the third trimester of pregnancy. The receptors here all came from a female donor in good health, enrolled as a control in a pregnancy study.

The rearrangement joins TRBV6-5 to TRBJ2-3, with unresolved D. This CDR3 region has 15 residues. V gave up 5 bases and J gave up 0 bases, with 12 bases separating them. CDR1 MNHEY and CDR2 SVGAGI come from the germline V gene. CDR3 loop: CASSRSGASTDTQYF. The CDR3 bases are TGTGCCAGCAGTCGCTCCGGTGCTAGCACAGATACGCAGTATTTT.

The V call is TRBV7-2, the J call TRBJ2-1; TRBD2 is a possible D gene (5 bases). Germline V lookup: CDR1 SGHTA, CDR2 FQGNSA. Trimming stripped 5 bases from V and 13 bases from J, with 12 bases between. This CDR3 region has 11 residues. CDR3 sequence (DNA): TGTGCCAGCAGCACCACTAGGACTCAGTTCTTC. It codes for CASSTTRTQFF.

The count of this clone is one. This rearrangement joins TRBV4-3 to TRBJ2-7; D possibly corresponds to TRBD1 (5 bases). CDR3 size: 16 residues. Trimming cost V 0 bases and J 3 bases, with 15 bases left between them. Germline loops: CDR1 LGHNA, CDR2 YSLEER. CDR3 nucleotide sequence: TGCGCCAGCAGCCAAGATTTCGCAGGGCGCGGCTACGAGCAGTACTTC. Encoded protein: CASSQDFAGRGYEQYF.

Only one count was recorded for this clone. CDR3 amino acids: CAGRQGASWETQYF. The CDR3 DNA is TGTGCCGGCCGACAGGGGGCGAGTTGGGAGACCCAGTACTTC. J is TRBJ2-5 and V is TRBV2; 10 nucleotides agree with TRBD1. The length of the CDR3 is 14 residues. The V gene's germline CDR1 is SNHLY and CDR2 FYNNEI. J gave up 5 bases and V 11 bases, and 11 bases lay outside the gene matches.

This chain uses TRBV5-8 with TRBJ2-7; 8 nucleotides agree with TRBD1. Germline V gene data show CDR1 as SGHTS and CDR2 as YDEGEE. The CDR3 has 13 residues. J was trimmed by 4 bases and V by 0 bases; bases with no gene match: 0. Written as DNA, the CDR3 is TGTGCCAGCAGCTTGGGGGACAGGTACGAGCAGTACTTC. Protein sequence: CASSLGDRYEQYF.